Included here is one TCR beta chain sequence, with context. This entry belongs to a study of shared clonotypes between healthy human individuals. The ends lost 2 bases at V and 6 bases at J; junction bases unmatched: 10. The CDR3 is made up of 17 amino acids. CDR1 and CDR2 (germline): LNHDA, SQIVND (reference sequence). Profiled with immunoSEQ multiplex PCR; TCRdb holds only in-frame clones, not every one. Seen here are roughly 2.5 million clones, around nine tenths observed once, and the top ten hold more than 0.12%. This TCR was recovered from a man between 18 and 29 years old in good health. Sample: naive CD4+ T cells sorted from blood. As to subset: CD45RA+ positively selected. The V call is TRBV19, the J call TRBJ2-1, with TRBD2 identical over 10 bases. For the CDR3, the DNA is TGTGCCAGTAGTATACTAAAGCGGGGGGGCCTTCGCAATGAGCAGTTCTTC. Its translation: CASSILKRGGLRNEQFF.